The table lists the clone carrying this TCR beta chain with a few counts. The target antigen is unknown. This record belongs to a study of identical twins. Regarding the study as a whole: Insertions were fewer in abundant cord blood beta clonotypes, whereas memory repertoires showed none of this pattern.

Using its own MiXCR run on the 5' RACE reads, TCRdb lists one record per CDR3 protein. The sample lists about 530,000 distinct CDR3 sequences, 20% to 25% occurring once. These sequences were also reported in another study, on yellow fever vaccine responses in identical twins.

The TCR sequence derives from a woman aged 18-30 years in good health. The material sequenced was CD4+ T cells sorted from blood.

This CDR3 is CASSPTDINTGELFF. CDR3 nucleotide sequence: TGTGCCAGCTCCCCCACGGATATCAACACCGGGGAGCTGTTTTTT. This rearrangement joins TRBV18 to TRBJ2-2; D unresolved. This CDR3 is 15 amino acids long. Trimming took off 6 bases at V and 2 bases at J, with 13 bases between the two ends. CDR1 and CDR2 (germline): KGHSH, LQKENI.